This entry is about one TCR beta chain. What it recognizes is unknown. The sample originates from a study of cytomegalovirus exposure and HLA in healthy donors. Study-level background: A previous analysis identified 95 million to 140 million unique TCR beta sequences derived from around 200 million T cells.

CDR1 MRHNA and CDR2 SNTAGT come from the germline V gene. The germline V and J ends were trimmed by 6 bases and 1 base, with 12 bases remaining between them. The CDR3 has 14 amino acids. General study findings and limits: TCR beta sequences reportedly predicted most subjects' HLA-A and HLA-B alleles accurately. Apart from CMV serostatus, no immune exposure information was available.

PCR amplification relied on 60 Vbeta primers (plus 13 Jbeta primers). The method was immunoSEQ multiplex PCR; TCRdb's version includes in-frame clones alone and lacks a portion of them. The data show around 150,000 clones, 79% seen once. V usage is TRBV6-4 and J usage is TRBJ1-1, with unresolved D. The sequenced material came from PBMCs. This clonotype originated in a man over 45 in good health and CMV-seropositive. CDR3 sequence: CASSKSSENTEAFF. For the CDR3, the DNA is TGTGCCAGCAGCAAATCTTCAGAGAACACTGAAGCTTTCTTT.